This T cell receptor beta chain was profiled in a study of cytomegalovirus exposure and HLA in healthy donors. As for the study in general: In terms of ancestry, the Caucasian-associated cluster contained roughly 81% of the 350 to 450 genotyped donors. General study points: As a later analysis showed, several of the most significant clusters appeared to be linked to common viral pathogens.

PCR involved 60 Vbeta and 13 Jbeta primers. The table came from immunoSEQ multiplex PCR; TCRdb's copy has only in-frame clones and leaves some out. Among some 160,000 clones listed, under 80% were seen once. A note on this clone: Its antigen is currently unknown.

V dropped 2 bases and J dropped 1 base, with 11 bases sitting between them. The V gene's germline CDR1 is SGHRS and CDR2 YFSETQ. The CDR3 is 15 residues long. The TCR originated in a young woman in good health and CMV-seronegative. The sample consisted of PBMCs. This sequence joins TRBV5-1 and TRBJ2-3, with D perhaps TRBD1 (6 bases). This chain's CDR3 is CASSLQGVGTDTQYF. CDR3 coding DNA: TGCGCCAGCAGCTTACAGGGTGTGGGCACAGATACGCAGTATTTT.